This T cell receptor (beta chain) was observed in a study of T cell repertoires in cytomegalovirus infection. With regard to this clonotype: Its antigen remains unknown.

TCRdb re-called the reads through MiXCR, storing one row per CDR3 protein. This sample has about half a million distinct CDR3 sequences, with 33% found just once. The CDR3 runs 16 residues. CDR1 MNHEY and CDR2 SVGAGI come from the germline V gene. Trimming left V 0 bases short and J 4 bases short, with 15 bases between. The rearrangement links TRBV6-5 to TRBJ1-1; D is unresolved. The receptor's source is a human donor in good health (CMV status not recorded). Some clones in this sample may be carry-over from other donors' samples. The sequencing used cultured PBMCs, collected from culture after CMV antigen stimulation. The CDR3 sequence: CASSYSRFGHGTEAFF. CDR3 nucleotide sequence: TGTGCCAGCAGTTACTCCAGATTTGGGCATGGCACTGAAGCTTTCTTT.